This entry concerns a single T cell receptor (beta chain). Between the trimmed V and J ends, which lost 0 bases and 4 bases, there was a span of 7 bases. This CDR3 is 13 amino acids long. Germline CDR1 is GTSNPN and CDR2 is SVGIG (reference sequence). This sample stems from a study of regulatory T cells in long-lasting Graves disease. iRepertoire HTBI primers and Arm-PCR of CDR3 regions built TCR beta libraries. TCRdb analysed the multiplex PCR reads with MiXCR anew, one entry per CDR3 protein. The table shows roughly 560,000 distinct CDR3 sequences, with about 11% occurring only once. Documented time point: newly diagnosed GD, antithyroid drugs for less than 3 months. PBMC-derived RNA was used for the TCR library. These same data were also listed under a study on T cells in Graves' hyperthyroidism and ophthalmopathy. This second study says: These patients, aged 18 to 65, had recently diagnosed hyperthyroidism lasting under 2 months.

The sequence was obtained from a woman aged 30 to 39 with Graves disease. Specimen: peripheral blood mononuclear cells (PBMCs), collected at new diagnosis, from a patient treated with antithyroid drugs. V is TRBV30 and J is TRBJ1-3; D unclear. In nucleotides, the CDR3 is TGTGCCTGGAGTGTCGCCACCGGAAACACCATATATTTT. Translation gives CAWSVATGNTIYF.